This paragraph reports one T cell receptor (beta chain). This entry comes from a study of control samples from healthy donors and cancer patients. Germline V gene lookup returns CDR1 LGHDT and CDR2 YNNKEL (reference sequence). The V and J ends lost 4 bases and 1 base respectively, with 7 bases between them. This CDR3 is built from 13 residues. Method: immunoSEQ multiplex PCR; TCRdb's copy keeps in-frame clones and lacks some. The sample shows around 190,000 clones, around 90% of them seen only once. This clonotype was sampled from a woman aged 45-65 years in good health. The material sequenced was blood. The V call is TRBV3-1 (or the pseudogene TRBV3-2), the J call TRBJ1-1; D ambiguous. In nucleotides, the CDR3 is TGTGCCAGCAGCCCGACGAGGAACACTGAAGCTTTCTTT. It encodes CASSPTRNTEAFF.